This T cell receptor beta chain was observed in a study of beta chain features in type 1 diabetes. Sequenced material consisted of expressed TCRB transcripts (all of the isolated RNA was reverse transcribed). TCRdb keeps only in-frame clones here, not all; method: immunoSEQ multiplex PCR. This table has hundreds of thousands of clones, approximately 30% appearing once. Concerning this clone itself: Its antigen is unknown.

The CDR3 covers 15 residues. V lost 1 base to trimming and J lost 7 bases, with 17 bases between them. Germline CDR1 and CDR2: SGHTA and FQGNSA. General observations from the study: TCRB CDR3s were moderately but significantly shorter in Type 1 diabetes patients in all four CD4+ subsets.

The TCR was taken from a young man in good health. The genes are TRBV7-2 and TRBJ2-7; D is unclear. The sequencing input was naive CD4+ T cells from blood. CDR3 in DNA: TGTGCCAGCAGCTTAGGGCCCGGGCCGTGGGCTGAGCAGTACTTC. This sequence encodes CASSLGPGPWAEQYF. Filled out from reference TRBV7-2 and TRBJ2-7, the complete variable domain reads GAGVSQSPSNKVTEKGKDVELRCDPISGHTALYWYRQSLGQGLEFLIYFQGNSAPDKSGLPSDRFSAERTGGSVSTLTIQRTQQEDSAVYLCASSLGPGPWAEQYFGPGTRLTVT.